The 9 T cell receptor beta chains below were found in one sample sequenced in a study of OX40 agonist ivuxolimab in advanced cancers. Clones were read by immunoSEQ multiplex PCR, and TCRdb kept only the in-frame ones, dropping some. Of tens of thousands of clones listed, roughly nine tenths are singletons. The source was CD4+ or CD8+ T cells sorted from blood, collected in a trial of the OX40 agonist ivuxolimab. The receptors stem from an adult with an advanced solid tumor such as melanoma, head and neck, liver or kidney cancer.

This clone was observed once. The chain links TRBV2 to TRBJ1-2; D is uncertain. The V gene's germline CDR1 is SNHLY and CDR2 FYNNEI. V lost 1 base and J lost 1, with 4 bases in between. This CDR3 contains 13 residues. CDR3 loop: CASSEGVNYGYTF. The CDR3 coding sequence is TGTGCCAGCAGTGAAGGGGTTAACTATGGCTACACCTTC.

The chain joins TRBV21-1 to TRBJ2-2; the D call TRBD2 from the table was never checked on the DNA. TRBV21-1 is annotated as a pseudogene. The CDR3 covers 18 residues. Written as DNA, the CDR3 is TGTGCCAGCAGCAAAAGTTCCCTAGCGGGGGGACCCTTGAGGGAGCTGTTTTTT. It translates to CASSKSSLAGGPLRELFF.

This chain joins TRBV19 and TRBJ2-7; 10 nucleotides line up with TRBD2. Trimming took 3 bases from V and 7 from J; bases not matched to a gene: 6. Germline lookup yields CDR1 LNHDA and CDR2 SQIVND (reference sequence). This CDR3 region has 14 residues. CDR3 bases: TGTGCCAGTAGTATCCTAGCGGGAGAGGGGGAGCAGTACTTC. Protein: CASSILAGEGEQYF. Full variable domain (rest looked up from reference TRBV19 and TRBJ2-7): DGGITQSPKYLFRKEGQNVTLSCEQNLNHDAMYWYRQDPGQGLRLIYYSQIVNDFQKGDIAEGYSVSREKKESFPLTVTSAQKNPTAFYLCASSILAGEGEQYFGPGTRLTVT.

The chain has TRBV9 and TRBJ1-5; D is undetermined. Germline CDR1 is SGDLS and CDR2 is YYNGEE. The CDR3 has 13 amino acids. Trimming removed 4 bases from V and 4 bases from J, with 9 bases in between. For the CDR3, the DNA is TGTGCCAGCAGCAATGACGGAAATCAGCCCCAGCATTTT. Its translation is CASSNDGNQPQHF. The full variable domain, completed using reference TRBV9 and TRBJ1-5, is DSGVTQTPKHLITATGQRVTLRCSPRSGDLSVYWYQQSLDQGLQFLIQYYNGEERAKGNILERFSAQQFPDLHSELNLSSLELGDSALYFCASSNDGNQPQHFGDGTRLSIL.

This clone was picked up one time. This chain uses TRBV27 with TRBJ1-4; no firm D call. CDR1 MNHEY and CDR2 SMNVEV come from the germline V gene (reference sequence). V shed 3 bases and J shed 3 bases, with 5 bases lying between them. The CDR3 has 13 amino acids. The CDR3 DNA follows: TGTGCCAGCAGTTTTAAAGCTAATGAAAAACTGTTTTTT. Encoded protein: CASSFKANEKLFF.

The chain uses TRBV30 and TRBJ2-2; D uncertain. The CDR3 spans 15 residues. Germline V gene lookup returns CDR1 GTSNPN and CDR2 SVGIG (reference sequence). Trimming removed 7 bases from V and 0 bases from J, with 15 bases in between. The DNA for the CDR3 is TGTGCCTATACCTCACAGTTCGCGAACACCGGGGAGCTGTTTTTT. Its protein product is CAYTSQFANTGELFF.

This clone was counted only a few times. V usage is TRBV28 and J usage is TRBJ2-7; 10 nucleotides match TRBD2. J gave up 7 bases and V 5 bases, and 5 bases lay outside the gene matches. CDR1 and CDR2 from the germline V gene are MDHEN and SYDVKM. CDR3 length: 13 residues. The CDR3 bases are TGTGCCAGCAGTAGCGGGAGGGTGGGGGAGCAGTACTTC. It translates to CASSSGRVGEQYF. The full variable domain, completed using reference TRBV28 and TRBJ2-7, is DVKVTQSSRYLVKRTGEKVFLECVQDMDHENMFWYRQDPGLGLRLIYFSYDVKMKEKGDIPEGYSVSREKKERFSLILESASTNQTSMYLCASSSGRVGEQYFGPGTRLTVT.

The gene calls are TRBV5-1 and TRBJ1-2; D is unclear. This CDR3 spans 14 amino acids. The germline V gene encodes CDR1 SGHRS and CDR2 YFSETQ. The germline V and J ends were trimmed by 0 bases and 4 bases, with 10 bases remaining between them. Here the CDR3 DNA reads TGCGCCAGCAGCTTGGACAACGGGCCCTATGGCTACACCTTC. Amino acids: CASSLDNGPYGYTF.

The gene calls are TRBV28 and TRBJ2-1; perhaps TRBD1 as D (6 bases). Germline V gives CDR1 MDHEN, CDR2 SYDVKM. V dropped 8 bases and J dropped 8 bases, with 25 bases sitting between them. CDR3 length: 16 residues. CDR3 sequence (DNA): TGTGCCAGCCCTCCGGCCGACAGGTGGACGGGCGATGAGCAGTTCTTC. As protein: CASPPADRWTGDEQFF.